A selection of T cell receptor beta chains follows, all from one sample in a study of T cells after yellow fever vaccination. One entry per CDR3 protein results from TCRdb running MiXCR on the 5' RACE reads. This table holds more than 25,000 distinct CDR3 sequences, approximately 5% found once. This specimen consisted of PBMCs, either bulk or a sorted T-cell subset (CD4+, CD8+, memory, or dextramer-sorted; not recorded which), obtained 15 days after the yellow fever booster vaccination. The origin of the receptors is a man aged 25 to 40 who received the YFV17D yellow fever vaccine. CDR3s include the opening cysteine and the closing phenylalanine or tryptophan. Each record gives: clone size, V gene, J gene, CDR3 protein. Clone size is stated in some rows and not others, as once, few, many or a class when expanded.

clone size: many; V gene: TRBV5-4; J gene: TRBJ2-3; CDR3 protein: CASSLGLAGVRDTQYF
clone size: many; V gene: TRBV6-2/TRBV6-3; J gene: TRBJ2-1; CDR3 protein: CASRTERSYNEQFF
clone size: NA; V gene: TRBV20-1; J gene: TRBJ2-5; CDR3 protein: CSAREGEGGWGETQYF
clone size: many; V gene: TRBV5-4; J gene: TRBJ2-3; CDR3 protein: CASSGGQPISTDTQYF
clone size: many; V gene: TRBV6-5; J gene: TRBJ2-1; CDR3 protein: CASNSFGTGGAAYNEQFF
clone size: many; V gene: TRBV12-3/TRBV12-4; J gene: TRBJ2-2; CDR3 protein: CASSYRDTGELFF
clone size: many; V gene: TRBV29-1; J gene: TRBJ1-6; CDR3 protein: CSFAIRERSKPNSPLHF
clone size: many; V gene: TRBV6-2/TRBV6-3; J gene: TRBJ2-5; CDR3 protein: CASSYTPGGVEETQYF
clone size: many; V gene: TRBV3-1; J gene: TRBJ1-2; CDR3 protein: CASSYRPWGPPYGYTF
clone size: many; V gene: TRBV7-2; J gene: TRBJ1-6; CDR3 protein: CASSPSTGTGGSPLHF
clone size: many; V gene: TRBV29-1; J gene: TRBJ1-1; CDR3 protein: CSVAQGRNTEAFF
clone size: many; V gene: TRBV5-4; J gene: TRBJ2-3; CDR3 protein: CASSSTHTDTQYF
clone size: many; V gene: TRBV7-2; J gene: TRBJ2-7; CDR3 protein: CASSYRGITYEQYF
clone size: many; V gene: TRBV7-2; J gene: TRBJ2-1; CDR3 protein: CASSPTAGSYNEQFF
clone size: many; V gene: TRBV6-2/TRBV6-3; J gene: TRBJ1-5; CDR3 protein: CASSYAGLGQPQHF
clone size: many; V gene: TRBV6-4; J gene: TRBJ2-1; CDR3 protein: CASSEGPAPNEQFF
clone size: few; V gene: TRBV12-3/TRBV12-4; J gene: TRBJ2-1; CDR3 protein: CASSSPGQGFLNEQFF
clone size: many; V gene: TRBV7-7; J gene: TRBJ2-3; CDR3 protein: CASSDISTDTQYF
clone size: many; V gene: TRBV12-3/TRBV12-4; J gene: TRBJ2-7; CDR3 protein: CASSLPQGEQYF
clone size: many; V gene: TRBV20-1; J gene: TRBJ2-2; CDR3 protein: CSARVTSDGELFF
clone size: medium-sized; V gene: TRBV7-6; J gene: TRBJ2-1; CDR3 protein: CASSLGTSGYNEQFF
clone size: many; V gene: TRBV4-3; J gene: TRBJ2-6; CDR3 protein: CASSHRQGGSGANVLTF
clone size: medium-sized; V gene: TRBV7-9; J gene: TRBJ2-1; CDR3 protein: CASSASKNEQFF
clone size: many; V gene: TRBV12-5; J gene: TRBJ2-5; CDR3 protein: CASGPGTSGSVQETQYF
clone size: many; V gene: TRBV4-2; J gene: TRBJ2-1; CDR3 protein: CASSPWVAPGSDEQFF
clone size: many; V gene: TRBV12-3/TRBV12-4; J gene: TRBJ1-3; CDR3 protein: CASSLISGNTIYF
clone size: many; V gene: TRBV20-1; J gene: TRBJ2-3; CDR3 protein: CSASPDRAWEDTQYF
clone size: many; V gene: TRBV5-4; J gene: TRBJ2-3; CDR3 protein: CASSLAGRDTQYF
clone size: many; V gene: TRBV19; J gene: TRBJ2-7; CDR3 protein: CASSIRGDYLAEQYF
clone size: many; V gene: TRBV27; J gene: TRBJ2-7; CDR3 protein: CASSWSGSHGGYEQYF
clone size: many; V gene: TRBV20-1; J gene: TRBJ1-5; CDR3 protein: CSATKDRGLGQPQHF
clone size: many; V gene: TRBV10-3; J gene: TRBJ1-1; CDR3 protein: CAISESGTVIRAFF
clone size: many; V gene: TRBV3-1; J gene: TRBJ1-3; CDR3 protein: CASSQDPTGLLRTIYF
clone size: many; V gene: TRBV27; J gene: TRBJ2-2; CDR3 protein: CASSLLADNGELFF
clone size: many; V gene: TRBV6-1; J gene: TRBJ2-7; CDR3 protein: CASSKTSSYEQYF
clone size: many; V gene: TRBV20-1; J gene: TRBJ2-7; CDR3 protein: CSAPGLGAYEQYF
clone size: medium-sized; V gene: TRBV20-1; J gene: TRBJ2-7; CDR3 protein: CSASLPTGKITYEQYF
clone size: many; V gene: TRBV20-1; J gene: TRBJ1-3; CDR3 protein: CSARDHSGNTIYF
clone size: NA; V gene: TRBV5-5; J gene: TRBJ2-2; CDR3 protein: CASGPGSQCGTGELFF
clone size: many; V gene: TRBV6-1; J gene: TRBJ1-3; CDR3 protein: CASTLDTPSGNTIYF
clone size: many; V gene: TRBV6-2/TRBV6-3; J gene: TRBJ2-7; CDR3 protein: CASETGGDFLTYEQYF
clone size: few; V gene: TRBV7-2; J gene: TRBJ2-1; CDR3 protein: CASSLGDRSREQFF
clone size: many; V gene: TRBV29-1; J gene: TRBJ2-5; CDR3 protein: CSVDGQGRPETQYF